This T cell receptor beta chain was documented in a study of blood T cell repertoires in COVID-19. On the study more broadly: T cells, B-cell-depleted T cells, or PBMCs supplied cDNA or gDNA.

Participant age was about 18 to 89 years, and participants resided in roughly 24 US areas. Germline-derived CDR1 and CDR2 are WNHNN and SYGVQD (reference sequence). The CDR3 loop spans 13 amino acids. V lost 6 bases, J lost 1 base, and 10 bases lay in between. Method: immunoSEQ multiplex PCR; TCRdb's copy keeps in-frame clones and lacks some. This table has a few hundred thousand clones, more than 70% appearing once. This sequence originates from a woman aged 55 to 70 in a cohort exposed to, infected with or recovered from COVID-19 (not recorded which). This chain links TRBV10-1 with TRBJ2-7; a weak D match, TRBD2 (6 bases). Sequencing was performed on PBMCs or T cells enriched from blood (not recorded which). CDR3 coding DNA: TGCGCCAGCAGGTCTGCGGGATCCTACGAGCAGTACTTC. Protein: CASRSAGSYEQYF.